A single sample is the source of the 23 T cell receptor beta chains below, sequenced in a study of CD8 T cells in ankylosing spondylitis. No cognate antigen is known for these TCRs. General study results and limits: A TCR beta motif of eight highly homologous variants appeared characteristic of ankylosing spondylitis blood.

TCRdb re-analysed the 5' RACE reads in MiXCR, keeping a single row per CDR3 protein. The data contain fewer than 550,000 distinct CDR3 sequences, less than 6% of them singletons. The sequencing sample was made of blood, either unsorted or a sorted T cell fraction (not recorded which). Every receptor here comes from a male donor with ankylosing spondylitis.

This clonotype was detected ten times or more. The CDR3 loop is CASSVGLQGAWRGRSYEQYF. The CDR3 bases are TGTGCCAGCAGCGTAGGACTCCAGGGGGCTTGGCGGGGCCGCTCCTACGAGCAGTACTTC. The J gene is TRBJ2-7, the V gene TRBV9, with 8 bases lining up with TRBD1. The germline gives CDR1 SGDLS, CDR2 YYNGEE. The V segment lost 0 bases and the J segment 0 bases; nucleotides outside the gene matches: 17. This CDR3 contains 20 residues.

This clonotype was picked up many times. The genes are TRBV7-2 and TRBJ1-3; no reliable D call. Germline assignment: CDR1 SGHTA and CDR2 FQGNSA. V was clipped by 0 bases and J by 0 bases, with 9 bases between them. The CDR3 has 16 amino acids. The CDR3 bases are TGTGCCAGCAGCTTAGCGCAAGTTTCCTCTGGAAACACCATATATTTT. This gives the protein CASSLAQVSSGNTIYF.

On this clonotype itself: This could be a read error, since a much larger clone is one nucleotide away. The rearrangement joins TRBV5-1 to TRBJ2-5; D perhaps matches TRBD1 (5 bases). Germline V CDR1 and CDR2: SGHRS, YFSETQ. The CDR3 has 14 amino acids. The V and J ends lost 4 bases and 7 bases respectively, with 17 bases between them. This CDR3 is CASSPGHGSGTQYF. As DNA, the CDR3 is TGCGCCAGCAGCCCAGGACATGGTTCAGGGACCCAGTACTTC. The full variable domain, rest sourced from reference TRBV5-1 and TRBJ2-5, is KAGVTQTPRYLIKTRGQQVTLSCSPISGHRSVSWYQQTPGQGLQFLFEYFSETQRNKGNFPGRFSGRQFSNSRSEMNVSTLELGDSALYLCASSPGHGSGTQYFGPGTRLLVL.

This clonotype was seen many times. CDR3 in DNA: TGCGCCAGCAGCTGGACCGCGAGGCAGGGCCTCGCTTATGGCTACACCTTC. This encodes CASSWTARQGLAYGYTF. This chain uses TRBV5-1 with TRBJ1-2, with D possibly matching TRBD1 (5 bases). CDR1 and CDR2 (germline): SGHRS, YFSETQ. CDR3 length: 17 amino acids. Trimming left V 3 bases short and J 5 bases short, with 23 bases between.

This clonotype was detected ten times or more. The rearrangement joins TRBV20-1 to TRBJ2-3; D unresolved. The CDR3 covers 14 residues. V lost 2 bases and J 1 base, leaving 10 bases between the germline ends. Germline V gives CDR1 DFQATT, CDR2 SNEGSKA (reference sequence). Written as DNA, the CDR3 is TGCAGTGCTAGATATCATGCCCGCACAGATACGCAGTATTTT. This encodes CSARYHARTDTQYF.

The sample holds many counts of this clonotype. The chain uses TRBV28 and TRBJ1-1; 7 bases map to TRBD1. After removal of 8 bases from V and 5 bases from J, the junction contained 11 bases not matched to a gene. CDR1 and CDR2 (germline): MDHEN, SYDVKM. The CDR3 totals 14 residues. CDR3 sequence (DNA): TGTGCCAGCCGCCTACAGGGGAGTGTTACTGAAGCTTTCTTT. This codes for CASRLQGSVTEAFF.

This clonotype was recorded at least ten times. V usage is TRBV15 and J usage is TRBJ1-1, with no clear D. This CDR3 spans 13 amino acids. Trimming pared 9 bases from V and 1 base from J, leaving 12 bases between. CDR1 and CDR2 from the germline V gene are LNHNV and YYDKDF (reference sequence). The CDR3 protein is CATRPHENTEAFF. The CDR3 DNA reads as TGTGCCACGCGGCCGCACGAGAACACTGAAGCTTTCTTT.

This clonotype was detected ten times or more. The chain couples TRBV5-1 to TRBJ2-7, with D perhaps TRBD1 (5 bases). The CDR3 spans 14 residues. Germline V CDR1 and CDR2: SGHRS, YFSETQ. Trimming pared 2 bases from V and 9 bases from J, leaving 18 bases between. The CDR3 DNA reads as TGCGCCAGCAGCTTAGGGGTCGGCGGAGCGCCGCAGTACTTC. Encoded protein: CASSLGVGGAPQYF.

This clonotype was picked up many times. The CDR3 loop reads CASSQDPRGPPVTGTEAFF. The CDR3 bases are TGCGCCAGCAGCCAAGATCCTAGGGGCCCACCGGTTACAGGAACTGAAGCTTTCTTT. V is TRBV4-1 and J is TRBJ1-1, with a weak D call TRBD1 (5 bases). Per the germline V gene, CDR1 is MGHRA and CDR2 is YSYEKL. This CDR3 comprises 19 residues. V was cut by 0 bases and J by 5 bases, with 25 bases left in between.

This clonotype was found many times. This sequence joins TRBV12-3 or TRBV12-4 and TRBJ1-2; D not resolved. V shed 10 bases and J shed 4 bases, with 13 bases lying between them. There are 12 residues in the CDR3. The CDR3 DNA reads as TGTGCCATCACCTCAACGAGCTATGGCTACACCTTC. It yields the protein CAITSTSYGYTF.

The chain combines TRBV27 with TRBJ2-1, with 12 positions matching TRBD2. This CDR3 is built from 19 residues. Germline CDR1 reads MNHEY; CDR2 reads SMNVEV (reference sequence). The junction had 13 bases not matched to a gene; V was cut back by 4 bases and J by 3 bases. The CDR3 region has the DNA TGTGCCAGCAGTTCAGGGGGAGCTAGCGGGAGGGCCATCTACAATGAGCAGTTCTTC. Encoded protein: CASSSGGASGRAIYNEQFF.

This clonotype was counted many times. The gene calls are TRBV9 and TRBJ1-3; 9 bases align to TRBD1. This CDR3 contains 16 residues. Germline V gene lookup returns CDR1 SGDLS and CDR2 YYNGEE. V lost 2 bases and J lost 4; bases outside the gene matches: 7. CDR3 protein: CASSVAMDRGGNTIYF. The CDR3 DNA reads TGTGCCAGCAGCGTCGCCATGGACAGGGGAGGAAACACCATATATTTT.

This clonotype occurred many times. The rearrangement joins TRBV20-1 to TRBJ2-1, with 12 bases that match TRBD2. V was pared by 3 bases and J by 4 bases, with 7 bases of the junction left unmatched. This CDR3 comprises 16 residues. CDR1 is DFQATT and CDR2 is SNEGSKA in the germline V gene (reference sequence). Here the CDR3 reads CSARSASGRGYNEQFF. Here the CDR3 DNA reads TGCAGTGCTAGGTCGGCTAGCGGGAGGGGTTACAATGAGCAGTTCTTC.

In its sample, this clonotype was seen many times. The J gene is TRBJ1-5, the V gene TRBV10-3; D remains unclear. The germline V gene encodes CDR1 ENHRY and CDR2 SYGVKD. The length of the CDR3 is 16 residues. V was trimmed by 8 bases and J by 2 bases, leaving 19 bases between them. The CDR3 sequence: CAIDGRRAGGNQPQHF. DNA for the CDR3: TGTGCCATCGATGGGAGGAGGGCGGGCGGCAATCAGCCCCAGCATTTT.

The genes are TRBV20-1 and TRBJ2-7, with D perhaps TRBD1 (6 bases). CDR3 length: 11 amino acids. The germline V gene encodes CDR1 DFQATT and CDR2 SNEGSKA (reference sequence). V lost 6 bases and J 6 bases, leaving 12 bases between the germline ends. The CDR3 bases are TGCAGTGCCAGACAGGCGGGCGAGCAGTACTTC. Encoded protein: CSARQAGEQYF.

In this sample, this clonotype turned up many times. This chain links TRBV5-1 with TRBJ2-1, with 7 positions matching TRBD1. CDR3 size: 11 residues. The junction had 4 bases not matched to a gene; V was cut back by 0 bases and J by 16 bases. Looked up from germline, CDR1 is SGHRS and CDR2 is YFSETQ. The CDR3 nucleotides read TGCGCCAGCAGCTTGGAGGGGGCTTCCTTCTTC. Its translation is CASSLEGASFF.

In this sample, this clonotype turned up many times. DNA of the CDR3: TGTGCCAGCAGCCCCGGACAGTACGTTGGCTACACCTTC. This encodes CASSPGQYVGYTF. V and J are TRBV28 and TRBJ1-2; D may be TRBD1 (6 bases). V dropped 6 bases and J dropped 7 bases, with 15 bases sitting between them. The CDR3 runs to 13 residues. Germline loops: CDR1 MDHEN, CDR2 SYDVKM.

This clonotype was observed many times. This chain connects TRBV10-3 to TRBJ2-2; possible D gene TRBD1, 5 bases. Trimming stripped 4 bases from V and 6 bases from J, with 9 bases between. Germline-derived CDR1 and CDR2 are ENHRY and SYGVKD. The CDR3 spans 13 residues. The CDR3 loop is CAISATVPGELFF. The CDR3 DNA is TGTGCCATCAGTGCGACAGTCCCCGGGGAGCTGTTTTTT.

This clonotype has ten or more counts. This chain joins TRBV7-2 and TRBJ2-1; 10 positions match TRBD2. The CDR3 runs to 15 residues. The V segment lost 5 bases and the J segment 4 bases; nucleotides outside the gene matches: 5. Germline assignment: CDR1 SGHTA and CDR2 FQGNSA. The CDR3, as DNA: TGTGCCAGCAGCATTGGACTAGCGGTATACAATGAGCAGTTCTTC. This sequence encodes CASSIGLAVYNEQFF.

There are many counts of this clonotype. The CDR3 DNA is TGTGCCAGCACTCTAGCGGGGGCAACTAATGAAAAACTGTTTTTT. Translated: CASTLAGATNEKLFF. The V and J genes are TRBV28 and TRBJ1-4; perhaps TRBD1 as D (5 bases). With 7 bases removed from V and 0 bases from J, the gap between germline ends came to 12 bases. Germline values: CDR1 MDHEN, CDR2 SYDVKM. The length of the CDR3 is 15 residues.

In this sample, this clonotype turned up many times. The rearrangement links TRBV5-1 to TRBJ1-6, with D tentatively TRBD1 (5 bases). The CDR3 is 17 amino acids. Germline V gene data show CDR1 as SGHRS and CDR2 as YFSETQ. V lost 0 bases, J lost 6 bases, and 16 bases lay in between. The CDR3 protein is CASSLAGPRRGNSPLHF. The CDR3 DNA is TGCGCCAGCAGCTTGGCCGGACCTCGAAGGGGTAATTCACCCCTCCACTTT.

In its sample, this clonotype was seen many times. The chain combines TRBV9 with TRBJ2-7; the D gene could be TRBD1 or TRBD2 (5 bases each). The CDR3 spans 14 residues. V gave up 4 bases and J gave up 9 bases, with 20 bases separating them. The germline V gene encodes CDR1 SGDLS and CDR2 YYNGEE. The CDR3 loop is CASSPGGPSTGQYF. As DNA, the CDR3 is TGTGCCAGCAGCCCTGGGGGTCCCTCGACGGGGCAGTACTTC.

The table lists this clonotype with many counts. The chain recombines TRBV5-1 with TRBJ1-2, with 11 nucleotides matching TRBD1. This CDR3 has 14 amino acids. With 4 bases clipped from V and 2 bases from J, the junction kept 1 base outside the gene matches. The germline V gene has CDR1 SGHRS and CDR2 YFSETQ. This CDR3 is CASSGQGANYGYTF. The CDR3 region has the DNA TGCGCCAGCAGCGGACAGGGGGCGAACTATGGCTACACCTTC.